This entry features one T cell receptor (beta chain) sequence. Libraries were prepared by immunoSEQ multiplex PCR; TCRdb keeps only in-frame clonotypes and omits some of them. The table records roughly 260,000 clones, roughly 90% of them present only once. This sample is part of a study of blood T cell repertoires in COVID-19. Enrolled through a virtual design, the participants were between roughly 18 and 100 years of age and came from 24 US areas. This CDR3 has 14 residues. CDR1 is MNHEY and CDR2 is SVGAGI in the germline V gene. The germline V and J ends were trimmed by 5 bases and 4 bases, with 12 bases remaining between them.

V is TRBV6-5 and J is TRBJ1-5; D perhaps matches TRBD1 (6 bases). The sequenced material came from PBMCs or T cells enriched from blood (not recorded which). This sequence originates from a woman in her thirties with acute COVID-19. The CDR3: CASSTGPGNQPQHF. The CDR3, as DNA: TGTGCCAGCAGTACAGGGCCGGGGAATCAGCCCCAGCATTTT.